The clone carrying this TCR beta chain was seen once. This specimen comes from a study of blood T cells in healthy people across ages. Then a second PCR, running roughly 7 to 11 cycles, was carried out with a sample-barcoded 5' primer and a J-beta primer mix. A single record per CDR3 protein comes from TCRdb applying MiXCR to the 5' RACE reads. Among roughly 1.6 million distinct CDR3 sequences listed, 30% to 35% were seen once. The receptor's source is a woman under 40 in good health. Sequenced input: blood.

Here the CDR3 reads CASSRQAGGYTGELFF. CDR3 DNA sequence: TGTGCCAGCAGTCGACAGGCTGGCGGTTACACCGGGGAGCTGTTTTTT. The V call is TRBV6-6, the J call TRBJ2-2; the D gene is possibly TRBD1 (6 bases). The V end lost 5 bases, the J end lost 3 bases, and 16 bases lay between the germline ends. This CDR3 is 16 amino acids long. Germline loops: CDR1 MNHNY, CDR2 SVGAGI (reference sequence).